A selection of T cell receptor beta chains follows, all from one sample in a study of blood T cells in healthy people across ages. Each CDR3 protein is one row after TCRdb ran MiXCR on the 5' RACE reads. The data contain 500,000 to 600,000 distinct CDR3 sequences, 25% to 30% of them seen just once; the ten biggest clones take up less than 20%. Sequencing was performed on blood. The source is a woman in her 70s in good health. CDR3s include the opening cysteine and the closing phenylalanine or tryptophan. A D gene is named only where the DNA matches it firmly. Expanded clones are given a class, and other clones once, few, many or no size at all.

J: TRBJ2-7
D: -
size: few
V: TRBV9
CDR3: CASSALPMGPGSYEQYF
DNA: TGTGCCAGCAGCGCCCTCCCGATGGGGCCTGGGTCCTACGAGCAGTACTTC

J: TRBJ2-1
D: TRBD2
size: -
V: TRBV29-1
CDR3: CSVEYMTSGEDEQFF
DNA: TGCAGCGTTGAATATATGACTAGCGGAGAGGATGAGCAGTTCTTC

J: TRBJ1-5
D: -
size: few
V: TRBV5-6
CDR3: CASSLYQGWQPQHF
DNA: TGTGCCAGCAGCTTATATCAGGGGTGGCAGCCCCAGCATTTT

J: TRBJ1-1
D: -
size: few
V: TRBV29-1
CDR3: CSVVGRNTEAFF
DNA: TGCAGCGTTGTTGGTAGGAACACTGAAGCTTTCTTT

J: TRBJ1-4
D: -
size: once
V: TRBV29-1
CDR3: CSVQGASNEKLFF
DNA: TGCAGCGTTCAGGGAGCAAGTAATGAAAAACTGTTTTTT

J: TRBJ1-6
D: -
size: -
V: TRBV3-1
CDR3: CASSRIGPAGSPLHF
DNA: TGTGCCAGCAGCCGGATAGGACCTGCGGGGTCGCCCCTCCACTTT

J: TRBJ2-7
D: TRBD2
size: few
V: TRBV27
CDR3: CASAAGGAYEQYF
DNA: TGTGCCAGCGCAGCGGGGGGGGCCTACGAGCAGTACTTC

J: TRBJ2-3
D: TRBD2
size: -
V: TRBV20-1
CDR3: CSARPGLAGRTDTQYF
DNA: TGCAGTGCTAGACCGGGACTAGCGGGGCGCACAGATACGCAGTATTTT

J: TRBJ2-5
D: TRBD2
size: -
V: TRBV29-1
CDR3: CSVDGSAAGGNGLQETQYF
DNA: TGCAGCGTTGATGGGTCTGCTGCGGGGGGTAATGGTCTTCAAGAGACCCAGTACTTC

J: TRBJ1-2
D: TRBD1
size: few
V: TRBV12-3/TRBV12-4
CDR3: CASSHRGLGDGYTF
DNA: TGTGCCAGCAGCCACAGGGGGCTCGGAGATGGCTACACCTTC

J: TRBJ2-1
D: TRBD2
size: few
V: TRBV4-3
CDR3: CASSPLGGGALNEQFF
DNA: TGCGCCAGCAGCCCCCTTGGCGGGGGGGCCTTGAATGAGCAGTTCTTC

J: TRBJ1-4
D: -
size: few
V: TRBV29-1
CDR3: CSVEGNNEKLFF
DNA: TGCAGCGTTGAGGGGAATAATGAAAAACTGTTTTTT

J: TRBJ2-7
D: TRBD2
size: few
V: TRBV7-9
CDR3: CASSFGGTIYEQYF
DNA: TGTGCCAGCAGCTTCGGCGGGACTATCTACGAGCAGTACTTC

J: TRBJ2-1
D: -
size: -
V: TRBV9
CDR3: CASSVDGHAYNEQFF
DNA: TGTGCCAGCAGCGTAGACGGGCACGCATACAATGAGCAGTTCTTC

J: TRBJ1-2
D: -
size: few
V: TRBV20-1
CDR3: CSARDREGSRSGYTF
DNA: TGCAGTGCTAGAGATCGGGAAGGGTCGCGTTCTGGCTACACCTTC

J: TRBJ2-2
D: -
size: -
V: TRBV12-3/TRBV12-4
CDR3: CASSSQQNTGELFF
DNA: TGTGCCAGCAGTTCCCAACAGAACACCGGGGAACTGTTTTTT

J: TRBJ2-5
D: -
size: -
V: TRBV29-1
CDR3: CSVGLAPLRVTQYF
DNA: TGCAGCGTTGGATTGGCTCCTTTAAGGGTCACCCAGTACTTC

J: TRBJ2-7
D: TRBD1
size: few
V: TRBV20-1
CDR3: CSANDRVGFYEQYF
DNA: TGCAGTGCAAACGACAGGGTTGGATTTTACGAGCAGTACTTC

J: TRBJ1-4
D: -
size: few
V: TRBV6-2/TRBV6-3
CDR3: CASSSGATNEKLFF
DNA: TGTGCCAGCAGTTCAGGGGCAACTAATGAAAAACTGTTTTTT

J: TRBJ2-7
D: -
size: -
V: TRBV18
CDR3: CASSSGVLGTFPYEQYF
DNA: TGTGCCAGCTCATCCGGCGTTTTAGGAACTTTCCCCTACGAGCAGTACTTC

J: TRBJ1-2
D: -
size: -
V: TRBV4-3
CDR3: CASSLRKGEVYGYTF
DNA: TGCGCCAGCAGCCTTCGTAAGGGAGAGGTCTATGGCTACACCTTC

J: TRBJ2-1
D: TRBD2
size: few
V: TRBV20-1
CDR3: CSALAGKNNEQFF
DNA: TGCAGTGCTTTAGCGGGGAAAAACAATGAGCAGTTCTTC

J: TRBJ2-3
D: -
size: few
V: TRBV12-3/TRBV12-4
CDR3: CASRLRNTQYF
DNA: TGTGCCAGCCGTTTACGAAATACGCAGTATTTT

J: TRBJ1-2
D: -
size: -
V: TRBV9
CDR3: CASSVAAGRLFEGYTF
DNA: TGTGCCAGCAGCGTAGCGGCGGGACGTCTCTTTGAGGGCTACACCTTC

J: TRBJ2-5
D: -
size: few
V: TRBV7-2
CDR3: CASSPRGSRQETQYF
DNA: TGTGCCAGCAGCCCGAGGGGGAGCAGACAAGAGACCCAGTACTTC

J: TRBJ1-1
D: -
size: -
V: TRBV7-2
CDR3: CASSQPDGRGQARAFF
DNA: TGTGCCAGCAGCCAACCTGACGGGAGGGGACAAGCGAGAGCTTTCTTT

J: TRBJ2-2
D: -
size: -
V: TRBV7-2
CDR3: CASREGGITGELFF
DNA: TGTGCCAGCAGGGAGGGGGGGATCACCGGGGAGCTGTTTTTT

J: TRBJ2-7
D: -
size: few
V: TRBV7-9
CDR3: CAGSPGGPGNYEQYF
DNA: TGTGCCGGCAGTCCTGGAGGCCCCGGTAACTACGAGCAGTACTTC

J: TRBJ1-1
D: -
size: -
V: TRBV7-6
CDR3: CASSFAGMAEAFF
DNA: TGTGCCAGCAGCTTTGCAGGGATGGCTGAAGCTTTCTTT

J: TRBJ2-7
D: -
size: -
V: TRBV20-1
CDR3: CSAQGLKGSFF
DNA: TGCAGTGCCCAGGGCCTCAAGGGCTCGTTCTTC

J: TRBJ1-1
D: -
size: -
V: TRBV20-1
CDR3: CSARESGMGYTEAFF
DNA: TGCAGTGCTAGAGAGTCAGGGATGGGCTACACTGAAGCTTTCTTT

J: TRBJ2-5
D: -
size: -
V: TRBV6-2/TRBV6-3
CDR3: CASSQTRDNQYF
DNA: TGTGCCAGCAGCCAAACTAGGGATAACCAGTACTTC

J: TRBJ2-3
D: -
size: -
V: TRBV5-1
CDR3: CASSSSTPYTDTQYF
DNA: TGCGCCAGCAGCTCGTCGACACCCTACACAGATACGCAGTATTTT

J: TRBJ2-7
D: TRBD1
size: few
V: TRBV7-2
CDR3: CASSPDRFSYEQYF
DNA: TGTGCCAGCAGCCCGGACAGGTTCTCCTACGAGCAGTACTTC

J: TRBJ1-1
D: TRBD1
size: few
V: TRBV13
CDR3: CASSLGVPGQEPYTEAFF
DNA: TGTGCCAGCAGCTTAGGCGTTCCGGGACAGGAACCATACACTGAAGCTTTCTTT

J: TRBJ1-1
D: TRBD1
size: few
V: TRBV19
CDR3: CATRGSTEAFF
DNA: TGTGCCACCAGGGGGAGCACTGAAGCTTTCTTT

J: TRBJ2-1
D: TRBD2
size: -
V: TRBV7-2
CDR3: CASSLTREAYNEQFF
DNA: TGTGCCAGCAGCTTAACTCGGGAGGCCTACAATGAGCAGTTCTTC

J: TRBJ2-5
D: TRBD1
size: few
V: TRBV5-1
CDR3: CASSSFPGTEETQYF
DNA: TGCGCCAGCAGCTCCTTTCCCGGGACAGAAGAGACCCAGTACTTC

J: TRBJ2-1
D: -
size: -
V: TRBV2
CDR3: CASSDNSLTSNEQFF
DNA: TGTGCCAGCAGTGACAACAGTCTTACGAGCAATGAGCAGTTCTTC

J: TRBJ2-7
D: TRBD2
size: -
V: TRBV7-2
CDR3: CASSRTGSSGVSYEQYF
DNA: TGTGCCAGCAGCCGAACTGGGTCTAGCGGGGTATCCTACGAGCAGTACTTC

J: TRBJ2-2
D: TRBD1
size: once
V: TRBV12-3/TRBV12-4
CDR3: CASSLLGQETGELFF
DNA: TGTGCCAGCAGTTTATTAGGACAGGAGACCGGGGAGCTGTTTTTT

J: TRBJ2-1
D: -
size: -
V: TRBV24-1
CDR3: CATSDLGGSSYNEQFF
DNA: TGTGCCACCAGTGATTTAGGGGGGAGCTCCTACAATGAGCAGTTCTTC

J: TRBJ2-7
D: -
size: -
V: TRBV7-6
CDR3: CASRPPNGEQYF
DNA: TGTGCCAGCAGACCCCCGAACGGCGAGCAGTACTTC

J: TRBJ1-5
D: -
size: few
V: TRBV20-1
CDR3: CSARDSGRTQGNQPQHF
DNA: TGCAGTGCTAGAGATTCGGGGAGGACCCAAGGCAATCAGCCCCAGCATTTT

J: TRBJ2-5
D: TRBD2
size: -
V: TRBV7-3
CDR3: CASSFGGEATQYF
DNA: TGTGCCAGCAGCTTCGGGGGGGAAGCGACCCAGTACTTC